This TCR beta chain was sequenced in a study of blood T cell repertoires in COVID-19. At the level of the study: T cells, B-cell-depleted T cells, or PBMCs provided the cDNA or gDNA that served as material.

In the study's own analysis: From reference gene primer amplification, estimates of nucleated cell counts were derived. TCRdb keeps only in-frame clones here, not all; method: immunoSEQ multiplex PCR. V and J calls and clone size follow that table, whereas D and trimming were derived from the DNA. The sample has some 460,000 clones, 87% seen once. In assigning cohorts, the study relied on participant-reported clinical history. Donors in Cohort 3 who had recovered were those with two negative PCRs, healthcare professional clearance, or resolution of their symptoms. The trim removed 5 bases at V and 7 bases at J, leaving 10 bases unmatched. The germline V gene encodes CDR1 SEHNR and CDR2 FQNEAQ (reference sequence). CDR3 length: 16 amino acids.

The V gene is TRBV7-9, the J gene TRBJ1-6; 8 bases map to TRBD1. This TCR derives from a woman between 18 and 29 years old who had recovered from COVID-19. Material: PBMCs or T cells enriched from blood (not recorded which). CDR3 nucleotides: TGTGCCAGCAGCCTAACCTCGACAGGGGACAATTCACCCCTCCACTTT. Translated, it gives CASSLTSTGDNSPLHF.